This T cell receptor beta chain came from a study of siplizumab effects on memory and regulatory T cells (dated by TCRdb to between 2019 and 2020). Context from the whole study: The effect of the anti-CD2 antibody siplizumab on alloreactive T-cell subsets was examined in allogeneic mixed lymphocyte reactions constructed from human PBMCs.

The library was obtained by the immunoSEQ multiplex PCR assay. Roughly 10^5 TCR templates per sample were assayed on the deep sequencing platform. Genomic DNA extracted from sorted T cells was used for TCRbeta CDR3 sequencing. On the authors' methods: Clonal analysis of TCRbeta CDR3 data was done in the R programming language. Comparing unstimulated samples against CFSE-low samples taken after the reaction was how alloreactive CD4+ and CD8+ clones were defined. Alloreactive CD4+ clones were assigned to regulatory or non-regulatory origin by matching sequences to sorted unstimulated Treg and non-Treg repertoires. TCRdb's version of the immuneACCESS table is confined to in-frame rearrangements and falls short of the full clone set. An unresolved V gene accounts for under half of the shortfall where checked; the remainder is of unknown origin. V, J and clone size reflect that table, while D and trimming were determined from the DNA. The sample table shows some 90,000 clones, and approximately 90% are seen once. The top ten constitute about 15% of the sample.

On the study overall, not on this receptor specifically: Unstimulated naive T cells appeared more diverse than memory T cells, and naive cells seemed to contribute substantially to the alloresponse. Among mappable alloreactive CD4+ clones, an average Treg-derived fraction of about 69% was observed with siplizumab, compared with roughly 25% in control reactions. Siplizumab significantly reduced the cumulative frequency of alloreactive sequences traceable to unstimulated CD4+ memory T cells. Sequences below about 10^-5 frequency were poorly captured, so only a minor fraction of alloreactive clones could be mapped to unstimulated subsets. A naive or memory phenotype could not be assigned to roughly 75-95% of proliferating CD4+ or CD8+ clones. Whether proliferating Tregs from siplizumab cultures were suppressive was not functionally confirmed.

Counted from cysteine to phenylalanine, this CDR3 has 16 amino acids. The only DNA kept is the CDR3, 48 bases in frame from the first base. V ends up 2 bases short and J 0 bases short, with an unmatched junction base count of 3. CDR1 is given as MDHEN and CDR2 as SYDVKM, both from the germline V gene. Sorted unstimulated T cells and proliferating T cells recovered from mixed lymphocyte reactions underwent TCRbeta CDR3 sequencing. Fresh whole blood from 9 to 11 HLA-typed healthy donors was used to isolate PBMCs. Comment on this clone: Its antigen is currently not known. The sample holds no much larger clone one base away, and base qualities are not on file.

The TCR comes from a human donor in good health. The rearranged segments are TRBV28 and TRBJ2-1, with 8 central nucleotides matching TRBD1. Sequenced: CD4+ T cells sorted from blood. Here is the DNA: TGTGCCAGCAGTTTAGGGGGGACAGGCTCCTACAATGAGCAGTTCTTC. It translates to CASSLGGTGSYNEQFF. Where the CDR3 stops, the reference TRBV28 and TRBJ2-1 genes take over; the full variable domain is DVKVTQSSRYLVKRTGEKVFLECVQDMDHENMFWYRQDPGLGLRLIYFSYDVKMKEKGDIPEGYSVSREKKERFSLILESASTNQTSMYLCASSLGGTGSYNEQFFGPGTRLTVL.